This TCR beta chain was recorded in a study of T and B cells in COVID-19 patients. Overall study context: The recovered patients had mostly mild to moderate COVID-19 with outpatient management. In the active-infection cohort, about 90% of the roughly 20 patients had comorbidities linked to unfavorable COVID-19 outcome. Study-wide findings and caveats: In COVID-19 patients, T cell receptor beta variable and joining gene use was reportedly strongly skewed.

The length of the CDR3 is 16 residues. In germline, CDR1 is MNHEY, CDR2 SVGAGI. BIOMED2 TRB-A/B primer pools were used in multiplex TRB PCR. A single record per CDR3 protein comes from TCRdb applying MiXCR to the multiplex PCR reads. The table records 8,000 to 10,000 distinct CDR3 sequences, around a third of them present only once. Comment on this clonotype: The antigen is not known. The junction departs from germline at one end; a sequencing error may be responsible.

From blood, 250-500 ng of genomic DNA served as TRB template. Material for sequencing was blood. The V and J genes are TRBV6-5 and TRBJ1-1; TRBD1 might be the D (6 bases). This receptor was obtained from a human donor who had recovered from COVID-19. CDR3 nucleotides: TGTGCCAGCAGTGACTCTGGGGGCGGGGGGGTCGATGAAGCTTTCTTT. Translating gives CASSDSGGGGVDEAFF.